Shown below are 25 T cell receptor beta chains from a single sample sequenced in a study of T cell responses to AZD1222 COVID-19 vaccine. The repertoire was sequenced with immunoSEQ multiplex PCR; TCRdb's copy has only in-frame clones and lacks some. The sample gives some 150,000 clones, about 91% of which show up once; about 4.8% is in the top ten. The sample was peripheral blood, taken on day 0 of AZD1222 vaccination. Receptor source: an adult in good health.

This chain joins TRBV6-2 or TRBV6-3 and TRBJ1-1; D is undetermined. CDR1 MNHEY and CDR2 SVGEGT come from the germline V gene. V was clipped by 0 bases and J by 3 bases, with 17 bases between them. This CDR3 spans 17 amino acids. The CDR3 DNA sequence: TGTGCCAGCAGTTACTCGATCAGCGCCAATAGGGACACTGAAGCTTTCTTT. Residues: CASSYSISANRDTEAFF.

The genes are TRBV7-9 and TRBJ1-3; D perhaps matches TRBD1 (5 bases). The germline CDR1 and CDR2 sequences are SEHNR and FQNEAQ (reference sequence). The V end lost 5 bases, the J end lost 0 bases, and 11 bases lay between the germline ends. This CDR3 has 15 amino acids. CDR3 nucleotide sequence: TGTGCCAGCAGCGAAGACAGCAACTCTGGAAACACCATATATTTT. Translating it yields CASSEDSNSGNTIYF.

The chain couples TRBV2 to TRBJ1-5, with 7 bases aligning to TRBD1. V shed 3 bases, J shed 5 bases, and the junction held 7 bases outside the gene matches. CDR1 SNHLY and CDR2 FYNNEI come from the germline V gene. The length of the CDR3 is 15 residues. This CDR3 reads CASSEAQGDDQPQHF. For the CDR3, the DNA is TGTGCCAGCAGTGAGGCCCAGGGGGACGATCAGCCCCAGCATTTT. Filled out from reference TRBV2 and TRBJ1-5, the complete variable domain reads EPEVTQTPSHQVTQMGQEVILRCVPISNHLYFYWYRQILGQKVEFLVSFYNNEISEKSEIFDDQFSVERPDGSNFTLKIRSTKLEDSAMYFCASSEAQGDDQPQHFGDGTRLSIL.

In DNA form, the CDR3 reads TGCAGCGTTGTTGAGGGTGCTATGTCTGGGGCCAACGTCCTGACTTTC. This sequence encodes CSVVEGAMSGANVLTF. V and J are TRBV29-1 and TRBJ2-6; a possible D gene is TRBD2 (5 bases). The CDR3 consists of 16 residues. Germline loops: CDR1 SQVTM, CDR2 ANQGSEA. With 4 bases removed from V and 1 base from J, the gap between germline ends came to 14 bases.

A few counts support this clone. The chain recombines TRBV5-1 with TRBJ2-7; no reliable D call. Trimming took off 0 bases at V and 6 bases at J, with 16 bases between the two ends. The CDR3 covers 15 residues. Germline lookup yields CDR1 SGHRS and CDR2 YFSETQ. Here the CDR3 reads CASSLVAAGSLEQYF. CDR3 sequence (DNA): TGCGCCAGCAGCTTGGTGGCCGCCGGGTCCCTCGAGCAGTACTTC.

The rearrangement links TRBV28 to TRBJ1-2, with D possibly being TRBD1 (6 bases). V was cut by 7 bases and J by 4 bases, with 10 bases left in between. Germline CDR1 MDHEN, CDR2 SYDVKM. The CDR3 has 12 residues. The CDR3: CASKAGVYGYTF. The CDR3 nucleotides read TGTGCCAGCAAGGCAGGGGTCTATGGCTACACCTTC.

The rearrangement joins TRBV2 to TRBJ2-2, with 7 bases identical to TRBD2. CDR1 SNHLY and CDR2 FYNNEI come from the germline V gene. This CDR3 region has 14 residues. V dropped 1 base and J dropped 4; count of bases not matched to a gene: 0. DNA for the CDR3: TGTGCCAGCAGTGAAGGGGGGGGCACCGGGGAGCTGTTTTTT. This translates into CASSEGGGTGELFF.

V is TRBV7-9 and J is TRBJ1-1; tentatively, D is TRBD1 (6 bases). V dropped 1 base and J dropped 4 bases, with 10 bases sitting between them. This CDR3 has 14 amino acids. Germline V gene sequence: CDR1 SEHNR, CDR2 FQNEAQ (reference sequence). The CDR3 nucleotides are TGTGCCAGCAGCTTAGTTATACAGGGCACTGAAGCTTTCTTT. Protein product: CASSLVIQGTEAFF. Together with reference TRBV7-9 and TRBJ1-1, the CDR3 gives the full variable domain: DTGVSQNPRHKITKRGQNVTFRCDPISEHNRLYWYRQTLGQGPEFLTYFQNEAQLEKSRLLSDRFSAERPKGSFSTLEIQRTEQGDSAMYLCASSLVIQGTEAFFGQGTRLTVV.

This chain joins TRBV6-5 and TRBJ2-1; D is perhaps TRBD2 (6 bases). The length of the CDR3 is 15 residues. Trimming took 2 bases from V and 4 from J, leaving 12 bases between them. The germline V gene encodes CDR1 MNHEY and CDR2 SVGAGI. CDR3 in DNA: TGTGCCAGCAGTTACAGAGTAGCGGAATACAATGAGCAGTTCTTC. Protein sequence: CASSYRVAEYNEQFF.

The V and J genes are TRBV19 and TRBJ2-5, with TRBD2 matching 8 bases. Losses at the gene ends were 6 bases for V and 5 bases for J; bases not matched to a gene: 14. Per the germline V gene, CDR1 is LNHDA and CDR2 is SQIVND (reference sequence). CDR3 length equals 16 residues. CDR3 DNA sequence: TGTGCCAGTAGCGTCTCGGGCGGGAGGATTTATGAGACCCAGTACTTC. Protein product: CASSVSGGRIYETQYF.

This chain uses TRBV12-3 or TRBV12-4 with TRBJ2-7, with D perhaps matching TRBD2 (6 bases). The CDR3 length is 11 residues. V was pared by 5 bases and J by 6 bases, with 8 bases between. CDR3: CASSGGGEQYF. DNA of the CDR3: TGTGCCAGCAGTGGGGGAGGCGAGCAGTACTTC.

The V call is TRBV7-3, the J call TRBJ2-5; D uncertain. Trimming left V 3 bases short and J 3 bases short, with 8 bases between. CDR1 is SGHTA, CDR2 FQGTGA, per germline. The CDR3 sequence is 13 residues long. As DNA, the CDR3 is TGTGCCAGCAGCTTCGGCAGAGAAGAGACCCAGTACTTC. This gives the protein CASSFGREETQYF.

This clone was counted a single time. The chain recombines TRBV24-1 with TRBJ2-1; D is possibly TRBD1 or TRBD2 (6 bases each). The germline gives CDR1 KGHDR, CDR2 SFDVKD. The CDR3 has 15 residues. The ends were cut back, 3 bases at V and 9 bases at J, with 17 bases in the middle. For the CDR3, the DNA is TGTGCCACCAGTGATCCCCGGGACACAGCGGGTGAGCAGTTCTTC. Protein: CATSDPRDTAGEQFF.

The chain uses TRBV27 and TRBJ2-7; TRBD1 agrees at 9 bases. The V segment lost 3 bases and the J segment 6 bases; nucleotides outside the gene matches: 6. Per the germline V gene, CDR1 is MNHEY and CDR2 is SMNVEV (reference sequence). CDR3 length equals 14 residues. CDR3 bases: TGTGCCAGCAGTTTCGGACAGGGGACGGGCGAGCAGTACTTC. Its protein product is CASSFGQGTGEQYF.

The chain links TRBV18 to TRBJ2-3, with D hard to call. Trimming shortened V by 3 bases and J by 6 bases, and 19 bases separated the two germline ends. CDR3 length equals 16 residues. The germline CDR1 and CDR2 sequences are KGHSH and LQKENI. The CDR3 reads CASSPLLRGLGDTQYF. In nucleotides, the CDR3 is TGTGCCAGCTCACCCCTCTTAAGAGGTCTCGGGGATACGCAGTATTTT.

This chain joins TRBV3-1 (or the pseudogene TRBV3-2) and TRBJ2-1; D unclear. In germline, CDR1 is LGHDT, CDR2 YNNKEL (reference sequence). The CDR3 totals 13 residues. The V end lost 5 bases, the J end lost 5 bases, and 10 bases lay between the germline ends. CDR3 amino acids: CASSLDWNNEQFF. The DNA for the CDR3 is TGTGCCAGCAGCTTAGACTGGAACAATGAGCAGTTCTTC.

This clone turned up a few times. The rearrangement joins TRBV11-2 to TRBJ2-1; TRBD1 is a possible D gene (6 bases). Germline values: CDR1 SGHAT, CDR2 FQNNGV. The CDR3 contains 14 residues. The V and J ends lost 8 bases and 5 bases respectively, with 16 bases between them. The CDR3 region has the DNA TGTGCCAGCCTCTCAGGGGCGCCCCACAATGAGCAGTTCTTC. Translating it yields CASLSGAPHNEQFF.

The V call is TRBV7-9, the J call TRBJ2-5; perhaps TRBD2 as D (5 bases). The germline V gene encodes CDR1 SEHNR and CDR2 FQNEAQ (reference sequence). With 4 bases removed from V and 4 bases from J, the gap between germline ends came to 10 bases. The length of the CDR3 is 13 residues. The CDR3 coding sequence is TGTGCCAGCAGCTGGGAGTGGGGAGAGACCCAGTACTTC. Amino acid sequence: CASSWEWGETQYF.

V usage is TRBV6-6 and J usage is TRBJ2-7; D gene uncertain. With 4 bases removed from V and 2 bases from J, the gap between germline ends came to 12 bases. Germline-derived CDR1 and CDR2 are MNHNY and SVGAGI (reference sequence). The CDR3 has 14 amino acids. CDR3 bases: TGTGCCAGCAGTTCCCTGGTCCGGACCTACGAGCAGTACTTC. This codes for CASSSLVRTYEQYF.

The V gene is TRBV2, the J gene TRBJ1-2, with 8 positions matching TRBD1. V trimming: 6 bases; J trimming: 4 bases; junction bases outside the gene matches: 10. Germline CDR1 is SNHLY and CDR2 is FYNNEI. The CDR3 runs 15 residues. CDR3 protein: CASRDSGGAGYGYTF. The CDR3 DNA reads TGTGCCAGCAGGGACTCAGGGGGCGCGGGCTATGGCTACACCTTC. Full variable domain (rest looked up from reference TRBV2 and TRBJ1-2): EPEVTQTPSHQVTQMGQEVILRCVPISNHLYFYWYRQILGQKVEFLVSFYNNEISEKSEIFDDQFSVERPDGSNFTLKIRSTKLEDSAMYFCASRDSGGAGYGYTFGSGTRLTVV.

This rearrangement joins TRBV4-1 to TRBJ1-2; maybe TRBD1 (5 bases). The V end was cut by 3 bases, the J end by 0 bases, with 14 bases between. This CDR3 is built from 16 residues. CDR1 is MGHRA and CDR2 is YSYEKL in the germline V gene. The CDR3 DNA follows: TGCGCCAGCAGCCAGGCAGGGTTCCCCTCTAACTATGGCTACACCTTC. Its translation: CASSQAGFPSNYGYTF.

This chain links TRBV29-1 with TRBJ2-1; 12 bases align to TRBD2. Trimming removed 3 bases from V and 4 bases from J; junction bases left unmatched: 4. Germline V gives CDR1 SQVTM, CDR2 ANQGSEA. This CDR3 contains 15 residues. The CDR3 nucleotides read TGCAGCGTTGACGGACTAGCGGGGAGATACAATGAGCAGTTCTTC. This translates into CSVDGLAGRYNEQFF.

This clone was seen a single time. The chain is built from TRBV5-1 and TRBJ1-1, with D unclear. The CDR3 extends over 14 amino acids. Germline assignment: CDR1 SGHRS and CDR2 YFSETQ. Deletions cut 4 bases from V and 1 base from J, with 11 bases between. Here the CDR3 DNA reads TGCGCCAGCAGCCGCGGACCGACGAACACTGAAGCTTTCTTT. Translation gives CASSRGPTNTEAFF.

This clone was seen just once. The chain links TRBV10-3 to TRBJ1-5; TRBD1 matches at 8 bases. Losses at the gene ends were 10 bases for V and 6 bases for J; bases not matched to a gene: 11. The CDR3 has 14 residues. Germline V lookup: CDR1 ENHRY, CDR2 SYGVKD. In nucleotides, the CDR3 is TGTGCCAGCAGAGGACAGGGTCGGAGTCAGCCCCAGCATTTT. This sequence encodes CASRGQGRSQPQHF.

The chain combines TRBV6-5 with TRBJ2-7, with D hard to call. The CDR3 totals 12 residues. Trimming removed 6 bases at V and 3 bases at J, with 9 bases between. The germline V gene encodes CDR1 MNHEY and CDR2 SVGAGI. CDR3 protein: CASRILDYEQYF. DNA of the CDR3: TGTGCCAGCAGGATCCTAGACTACGAGCAGTACTTC.